The clone carrying this T cell receptor (beta chain) has only one observation. This entry comes from a study of blood T cell repertoires in COVID-19. Overall study: The study drew acute and convalescent COVID-19 samples from the United States, Italy and Spain. T cells, B-cell-depleted T cells, or PBMCs provided the cDNA or gDNA that served as material.

Study processing details: Counts of nucleated cells, estimated from reference gene primer amplification, were obtained. TCRdb's table, derived via immunoSEQ multiplex PCR, lists solely in-frame clones and lacks some. V, J and clone size derive from that table, while D and trimming were established from the DNA sequence. The table has some 320,000 clones, around 90% seen once. V was shortened by 9 bases and J by 3 bases, with 6 bases between the two germline ends. This CDR3 has 11 amino acids. Recovery meant two consecutive negative NP/OP PCR tests, professional clearance, or resolved symptoms. This TCR came from a man in his sixties who had recovered from COVID-19. Sequencing was carried out using PBMCs or T cells enriched from blood (not recorded which). The chain recombines TRBV12-3 or TRBV12-4 with TRBJ2-1; D unresolved. The CDR3 loop is CASEFYNEQFF. The DNA for the CDR3 is TGTGCCAGTGAGTTCTACAATGAGCAGTTCTTC.